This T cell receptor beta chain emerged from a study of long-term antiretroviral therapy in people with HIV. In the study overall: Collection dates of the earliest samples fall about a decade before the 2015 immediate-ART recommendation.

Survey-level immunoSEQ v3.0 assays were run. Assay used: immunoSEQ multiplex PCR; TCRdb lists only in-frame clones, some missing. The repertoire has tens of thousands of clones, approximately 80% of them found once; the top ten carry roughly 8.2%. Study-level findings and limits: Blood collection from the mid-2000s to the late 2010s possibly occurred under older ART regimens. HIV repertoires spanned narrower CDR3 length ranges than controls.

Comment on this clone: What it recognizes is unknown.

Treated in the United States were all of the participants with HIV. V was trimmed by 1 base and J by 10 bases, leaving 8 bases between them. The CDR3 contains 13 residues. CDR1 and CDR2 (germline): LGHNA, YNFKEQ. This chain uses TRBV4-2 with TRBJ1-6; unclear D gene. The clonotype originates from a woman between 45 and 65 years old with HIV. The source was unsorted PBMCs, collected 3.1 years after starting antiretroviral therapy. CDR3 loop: CASSQGGGSPLHF. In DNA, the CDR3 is TGTGCCAGCAGCCAAGGAGGTGGGTCACCCCTCCACTTT.